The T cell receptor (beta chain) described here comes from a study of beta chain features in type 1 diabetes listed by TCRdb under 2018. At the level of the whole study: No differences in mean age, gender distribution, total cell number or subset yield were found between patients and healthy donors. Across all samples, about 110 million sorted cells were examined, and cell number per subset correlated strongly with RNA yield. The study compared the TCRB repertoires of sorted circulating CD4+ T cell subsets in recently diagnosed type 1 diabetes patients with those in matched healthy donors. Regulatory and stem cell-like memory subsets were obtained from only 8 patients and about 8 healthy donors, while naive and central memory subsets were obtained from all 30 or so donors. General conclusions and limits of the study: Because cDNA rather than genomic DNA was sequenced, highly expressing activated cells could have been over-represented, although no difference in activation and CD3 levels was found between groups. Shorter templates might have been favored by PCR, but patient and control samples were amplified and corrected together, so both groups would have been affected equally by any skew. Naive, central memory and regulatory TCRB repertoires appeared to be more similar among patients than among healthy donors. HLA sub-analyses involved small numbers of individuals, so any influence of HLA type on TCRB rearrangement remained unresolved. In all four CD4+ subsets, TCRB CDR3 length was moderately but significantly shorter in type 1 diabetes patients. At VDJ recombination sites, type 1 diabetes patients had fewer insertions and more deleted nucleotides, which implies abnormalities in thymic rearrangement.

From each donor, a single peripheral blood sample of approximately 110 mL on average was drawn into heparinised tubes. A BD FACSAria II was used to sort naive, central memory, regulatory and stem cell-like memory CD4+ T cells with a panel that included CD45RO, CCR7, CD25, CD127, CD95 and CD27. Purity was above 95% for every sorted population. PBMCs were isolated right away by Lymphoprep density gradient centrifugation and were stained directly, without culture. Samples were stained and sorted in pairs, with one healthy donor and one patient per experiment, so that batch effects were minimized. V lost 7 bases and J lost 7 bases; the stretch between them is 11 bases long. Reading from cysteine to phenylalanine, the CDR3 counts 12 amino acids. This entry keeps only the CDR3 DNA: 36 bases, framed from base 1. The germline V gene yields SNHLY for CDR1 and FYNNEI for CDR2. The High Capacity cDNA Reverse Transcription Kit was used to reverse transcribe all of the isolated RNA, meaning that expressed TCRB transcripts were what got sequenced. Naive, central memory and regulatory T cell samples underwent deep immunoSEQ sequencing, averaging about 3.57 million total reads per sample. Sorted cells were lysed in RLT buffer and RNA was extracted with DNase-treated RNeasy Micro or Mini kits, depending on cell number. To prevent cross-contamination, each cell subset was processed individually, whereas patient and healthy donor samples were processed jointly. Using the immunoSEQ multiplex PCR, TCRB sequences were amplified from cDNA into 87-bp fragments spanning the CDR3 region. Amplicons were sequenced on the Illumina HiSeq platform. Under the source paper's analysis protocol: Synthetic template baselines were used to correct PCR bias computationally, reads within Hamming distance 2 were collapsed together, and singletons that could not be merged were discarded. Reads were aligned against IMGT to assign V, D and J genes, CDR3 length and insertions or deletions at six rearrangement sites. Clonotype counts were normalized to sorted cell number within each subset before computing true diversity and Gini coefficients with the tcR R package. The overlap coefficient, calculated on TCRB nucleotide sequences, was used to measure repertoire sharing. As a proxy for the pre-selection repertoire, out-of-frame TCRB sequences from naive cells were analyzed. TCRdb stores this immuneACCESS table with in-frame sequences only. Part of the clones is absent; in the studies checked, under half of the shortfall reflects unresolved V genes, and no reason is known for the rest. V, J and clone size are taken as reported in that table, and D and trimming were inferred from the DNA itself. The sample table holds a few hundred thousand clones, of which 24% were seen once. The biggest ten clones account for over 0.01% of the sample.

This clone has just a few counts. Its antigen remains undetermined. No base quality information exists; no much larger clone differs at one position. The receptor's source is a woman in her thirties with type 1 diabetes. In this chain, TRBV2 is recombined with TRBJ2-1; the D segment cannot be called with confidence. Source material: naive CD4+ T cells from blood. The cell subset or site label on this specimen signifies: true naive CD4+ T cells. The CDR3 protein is CASTKIVNEQFF. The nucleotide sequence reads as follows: TGTGCCAGCACCAAAATAGTAAATGAGCAGTTCTTC. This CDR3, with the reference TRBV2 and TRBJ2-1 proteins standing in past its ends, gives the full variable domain EPEVTQTPSHQVTQMGQEVILRCVPISNHLYFYWYRQILGQKVEFLVSFYNNEISEKSEIFDDQFSVERPDGSNFTLKIRSTKLEDSAMYFCASTKIVNEQFFGPGTRLTVL.